Listed below are T cell receptor beta chains from one sample, sequenced in a study of metastatic and nonmetastatic thyroid tumors. From the PCR reads, TCRdb re-called clones with MiXCR. The table shows tens of thousands of clones, with approximately 16% occurring only once. The sample taken for sequencing was tumor tissue. The source is a female donor with papillary thyroid cancer or a benign thyroid nodule (not recorded which). Some clones in this sample may be carry-over from other donors' samples. The CDR3 runs from the conserved cysteine through the conserved F or W.

14	TRBV7-9	TRBJ1-2	CASTFLSGTDGYTF
13	TRBV20-1	TRBJ2-7	CSARDQEPYEQYF
14	TRBV11-3	TRBJ1-1	CASSTTRRNTEAFF
12	TRBV20-1	TRBJ1-1	CSAVSGNTEAFF
15	TRBV15	TRBJ1-4	CATSRGQGEWEKLFF
16	TRBV5-1	TRBJ2-7	CASSWQLTGTGYEQYF
16	TRBV20-1	TRBJ2-5	CSAPPGGGRREETQYF
15	TRBV20-1	TRBJ1-4	CSAKALGPIREKLFF
14	TRBV19	TRBJ2-1	CASKGLAGRNEQFF
13	TRBV3-1	TRBJ1-1	CASSPKPGDRAFF
14	TRBV12-3/TRBV12-4	TRBJ2-7	CASRMTGGMHEQYF
15	TRBV11-3	TRBJ2-1	CASSLGWGERNEQFF
21	TRBV11-2	TRBJ2-6	CASSLDGLAGGTSFGANVLTF
15	TRBV6-1	TRBJ2-1	CASSVLAGEYNEQFF
14	TRBV5-1	TRBJ2-5	CASSLDSGRQTQYF
13	TRBV27	TRBJ1-5	CASSFGPRGPQHF
14	TRBV6-1	TRBJ2-7	CASRARDQNYEQYF
13	TRBV29-1	TRBJ2-5	CSVEGSGSGDQYF